This TCR beta chain was retrieved from a study of response to subunit inactivated influenza vaccine. This clonotype has more than one count but fewer than ten. Its antigen is undetermined. Via MiXCR, TCRdb re-called the RT-PCR reads, giving one row per CDR3 protein. Here the sample spans approximately 500,000 distinct CDR3 sequences, 14% being singletons. Whole-study results and caveats: With each seasonal influenza vaccination, the authors suggested, few new T cells are recruited.

Trimming stripped 4 bases from V and 0 bases from J, with 9 bases between. Germline CDR1 SEHNR, CDR2 FQNEAQ (reference sequence). The CDR3 is made up of 14 amino acids. The chain has TRBV7-9 and TRBJ1-1; a possible D gene is TRBD1 (5 bases). The sequence was obtained from a man in his forties or fifties who received an inactivated influenza vaccine. This material consisted of PBMCs from blood, taken 12 days after vaccination. CDR3 region: CASSSRVVNTEAFF. The CDR3 DNA is TGTGCCAGCAGCTCCAGGGTAGTGAACACTGAAGCTTTCTTT. The full variable domain, with the rest looked up from reference TRBV7-9 and TRBJ1-1, is DTGVSQNPRHKITKRGQNVTFRCDPISEHNRLYWYRQTLGQGPEFLTYFQNEAQLEKSRLLSDRFSAERPKGSFSTLEIQRTEQGDSAMYLCASSSRVVNTEAFFGQGTRLTVV.